The 31 T cell receptor beta chains below all came from one sample that was sequenced in a study of blood T cell repertoires in COVID-19. The repertoire was sequenced with immunoSEQ multiplex PCR; TCRdb's copy has only in-frame clones and lacks some. The profile shows just over 300,000 clones, roughly 87% of them singletons. Source material: PBMCs or T cells enriched from blood (not recorded which). These receptors all stem from a woman aged 18-29 years who had recovered from COVID-19.

This clone was counted between two and nine times. The chain couples TRBV7-2 to TRBJ1-3; the D is unclear. Germline CDR1 reads SGHTA; CDR2 reads FQGNSA. This CDR3 is 12 amino acids long. V was shortened by 5 bases and J by 4 bases, with 6 bases between the two germline ends. CDR3 sequence reads: CASSPQGNTIYF. The CDR3 bases are TGTGCCAGCAGCCCCCAGGGAAACACCATATATTTT.

The chain couples TRBV2 to TRBJ1-1; the match to TRBD1 covers 9 bases. The V gene end was trimmed by 4 bases and the J gene end by 1 base; junction bases not matched to a gene: 13. The CDR3 has 18 residues. CDR1 is SNHLY and CDR2 is FYNNEI in the germline V gene. The CDR3 reads CASSVYRDREAGNTEAFF. The DNA for the CDR3 is TGTGCCAGCAGTGTATATCGGGACAGGGAAGCTGGGAACACTGAAGCTTTCTTT.

The chain is built from TRBV5-4 and TRBJ2-7, with 9 bases lining up with TRBD2. J lost 6 bases, V lost 0 bases, and 10 bases had no gene match. Germline V gene sequence: CDR1 SGHNT, CDR2 YYREEE (reference sequence). The CDR3 totals 16 residues. CDR3 sequence reads: CASSLVGAGGPGEQYF. The CDR3 nucleotides are TGTGCCAGCAGCTTGGTAGGGGCGGGAGGGCCGGGCGAGCAGTACTTC.

The chain uses TRBV11-1 and TRBJ1-1, with TRBD1 matching over 9 bases. CDR3 length: 15 residues. V gave up 2 bases and J gave up 6 bases; unmatched junction bases: 7. Per germline, CDR1 SGHAT and CDR2 FQDESV (reference sequence). Here the CDR3 DNA reads TGTGCCAGCAGCTTATGGGGACAGGGCATCCCTGAAGCTTTCTTT. This translates into CASSLWGQGIPEAFF.

This rearrangement joins TRBV7-2 to TRBJ1-6; TRBD1 matches at 11 bases. The V segment lost 1 base and the J segment 6 bases; nucleotides outside the gene matches: 5. This CDR3 has 17 residues. Per germline, CDR1 SGHTA and CDR2 FQGNSA. The CDR3 sequence is CASSLVWTGGGNSPLHF. CDR3 nucleotides: TGTGCCAGCAGCTTAGTATGGACAGGGGGCGGTAATTCACCCCTCCACTTT.

This clone has just a few counts. The chain has TRBV20-1 and TRBJ1-1; unclear D gene. V was pared by 5 bases and J by 11 bases, with 6 bases between. This CDR3 spans 8 amino acids. Germline CDR1 is DFQATT and CDR2 is SNEGSKA (reference sequence). The CDR3 here is CSAPPAFF. CDR3 coding DNA: TGCAGTGCTCCTCCTGCTTTCTTT.

The V gene is TRBV28, the J gene TRBJ2-4; 9 bases are a match to TRBD1. The CDR3 has 20 residues. V trimming: 5 bases; J trimming: 6 bases; junction bases outside the gene matches: 23. CDR1 is MDHEN and CDR2 is SYDVKM in the germline V gene. CDR3 DNA: TGTGCCAGCAGTCCCGATAGCCTCACAGGGGGCCCTCTTTATATAAACATTCAGTACTTC. It translates to CASSPDSLTGGPLYINIQYF.

Ten or more counts support this clone. The chain links TRBV13 to TRBJ1-1, with 8 bases fitting TRBD1. The ends lost 7 bases at V and 1 base at J; junction bases unmatched: 14. Germline CDR1 PRHDT, CDR2 FYEKMQ (reference sequence). This CDR3 comprises 17 residues. CDR3 sequence: CASINLRGRDPNTEAFF. The CDR3 DNA reads TGTGCCAGCATCAACCTCAGGGGGCGCGACCCGAACACTGAAGCTTTCTTT.

The chain uses TRBV6-2 or TRBV6-3 and TRBJ1-1, with 7 bases identical to TRBD1. V lost 6 bases, J lost 0 bases, and 7 bases stayed unmatched. Looked up from germline, CDR1 is MNHEY and CDR2 is SVGEGT. This CDR3 spans 15 amino acids. The CDR3 coding sequence is TGTGCCAGCAGCCTACACAGGGGACTGAACACTGAAGCTTTCTTT. As protein: CASSLHRGLNTEAFF.

The chain carries TRBV2 and TRBJ2-3; D remains ambiguous. The CDR3 consists of 12 residues. The germline CDR1 and CDR2 sequences are SNHLY and FYNNEI. The V gene lost 2 bases and the J gene lost 4 bases, with 4 bases spanning the gap. The DNA for the CDR3 is TGTGCCAGCAGTGAACGGGCAGATACGCAGTATTTT. The encoded protein is CASSERADTQYF.

In DNA form, the CDR3 reads TGTGCCAGCAGTTATTGGCCGACAAACTATGGCTACACCTTC. Translated, it gives CASSYWPTNYGYTF. This rearrangement joins TRBV6-6 to TRBJ1-2; D call uncertain. Germline loops: CDR1 MNHNY, CDR2 SVGAGI (reference sequence). Trimming left V 3 bases short and J 2 bases short, with 10 bases between. This CDR3 comprises 14 residues.

In this sample, this clone turned up once. This chain connects TRBV28 to TRBJ2-3; 12 bases fit TRBD2. The CDR3 is 15 residues long. Germline assignment: CDR1 MDHEN and CDR2 SYDVKM. Losses at the gene ends were 2 bases for V and 6 bases for J; bases not matched to a gene: 3. The DNA of the CDR3 is TGTGCCAGCAGTTTAACTAGCGGGGGGTTGGATACGCAGTATTTT. Translation gives CASSLTSGGLDTQYF.

The chain recombines TRBV6-5 with TRBJ2-7; a weak D match, TRBD2 (6 bases). Germline values: CDR1 MNHEY, CDR2 SVGAGI. Deletions cut 0 bases from V and 0 bases from J, with 12 bases between. The CDR3 runs to 16 residues. CDR3 DNA: TGTGCCAGCAGTTACTCGGAGGGCCAACGCTCCTACGAGCAGTACTTC. It yields the protein CASSYSEGQRSYEQYF.

The gene calls are TRBV27 and TRBJ2-2; 7 nucleotides agree with TRBD1. This CDR3 has 14 amino acids. Germline assignment: CDR1 MNHEY and CDR2 SMNVEV (reference sequence). V was clipped by 5 bases and J by 6 bases; unmatched bases: 6. In nucleotides, the CDR3 is TGTGCCAGCAGTAACAACAGGGGTTCCGGGGAGCTGTTTTTT. Translation: CASSNNRGSGELFF.

The J gene is TRBJ2-7, the V gene TRBV28; perhaps TRBD1 as D (6 bases). The CDR3 runs 13 residues. Germline V gene lookup returns CDR1 MDHEN and CDR2 SYDVKM. Trimming pared 3 bases from V and 2 bases from J, leaving 8 bases between. The chain's CDR3 is CASSFRDTYEQYF. CDR3 bases: TGTGCCAGCAGTTTCCGGGACACCTACGAGCAGTACTTC. The whole variable domain, filled in from reference TRBV28 and TRBJ2-7, reads DVKVTQSSRYLVKRTGEKVFLECVQDMDHENMFWYRQDPGLGLRLIYFSYDVKMKEKGDIPEGYSVSREKKERFSLILESASTNQTSMYLCASSFRDTYEQYFGPGTRLTVT.

The chain is built from TRBV13 and TRBJ2-1; 10 bases match TRBD1. The CDR3 has 18 amino acids. Germline assignment: CDR1 PRHDT and CDR2 FYEKMQ (reference sequence). V shed 6 bases and J 4 bases; nucleotides not matched to a gene: 15. Here the CDR3 reads CASRHRGTGDSSYNEQFF. CDR3 coding DNA: TGTGCCAGCAGACACCGAGGGACAGGGGACAGCTCTTACAATGAGCAGTTCTTC.

This chain links TRBV27 with TRBJ1-1; 11 bases are a match to TRBD1. CDR1 is MNHEY and CDR2 is SMNVEV in the germline V gene (reference sequence). Losses at the gene ends were 6 bases for V and 6 bases for J; bases not matched to a gene: 6. The CDR3 loop spans 14 amino acids. Here the CDR3 DNA reads TGTGCCAGCAGACCCGGGACAGGGGGTTCTGAAGCTTTCTTT. Residues: CASRPGTGGSEAFF.

This chain links TRBV10-2 with TRBJ2-7, with 13 bases identical to TRBD2. This CDR3 is 13 amino acids long. V lost 10 bases, J lost 5 bases, and 5 bases stayed unmatched. Germline assignment: CDR1 WSHSY and CDR2 SAAADI. The CDR3 is CATGLAGDHEQYF. The CDR3 nucleotides read TGCGCCACCGGACTAGCGGGGGACCACGAGCAGTACTTC.

The chain links TRBV28 to TRBJ2-4; TRBD1 agrees at 7 bases. The CDR3 contains 13 residues. CDR1 is MDHEN and CDR2 is SYDVKM in the germline V gene. Trimming took 8 bases from V and 1 from J; bases not matched to a gene: 2. CDR3 in DNA: TGTGCCAGCCGACAGGGCGCCAAAAACATTCAGTACTTC. This sequence encodes CASRQGAKNIQYF.

This clone showed up just once. This chain joins TRBV11-2 and TRBJ1-1; maybe TRBD1 (5 bases). The ends were cut back, 5 bases at V and 1 base at J, with 17 bases in the middle. The CDR3 is 16 amino acids. Germline-derived CDR1 and CDR2 are SGHAT and FQNNGV. CDR3 in DNA: TGTGCCAGCAGCCCTAGCAGCGGGGCTGGGAACACTGAAGCTTTCTTT. Translation gives CASSPSSGAGNTEAFF.

The J gene is TRBJ2-7, the V gene TRBV5-1, with D perhaps matching TRBD2 (5 bases). The germline V gene encodes CDR1 SGHRS and CDR2 YFSETQ. The CDR3 covers 14 residues. Trimming removed 3 bases from V and 7 bases from J, with 17 bases in between. Here the CDR3 reads CASSSGSRSGEQYF. For the CDR3, the DNA is TGCGCCAGCAGCTCCGGCTCGCGCTCGGGGGAGCAGTACTTC.

The V call is TRBV4-3, the J call TRBJ1-2, with D uncertain. Germline V gives CDR1 LGHNA, CDR2 YSLEER. Trimming shortened V by 1 base and J by 8 bases, and 11 bases separated the two germline ends. This CDR3 has 13 residues. CDR3: CASSQGESRGYTF. CDR3 DNA: TGCGCCAGCAGCCAAGGGGAGAGCAGGGGCTACACCTTC.

Comment on this clone: At the DNA level, this CDR3 is encoded by other sequences in the same sample as well. The rearrangement joins TRBV7-9 to TRBJ1-1; unclear D gene. The CDR3 extends over 13 amino acids. Germline CDR1 reads SEHNR; CDR2 reads FQNEAQ (reference sequence). The V end lost 2 bases, the J end lost 4 bases, and 8 bases lay between the germline ends. CDR3 region: CASSLTGGTEAFF. In DNA form, the CDR3 reads TGTGCCAGCAGCTTAACGGGAGGCACTGAAGCTTTCTTT.

This chain joins TRBV2 and TRBJ1-2; no definite D call. The V end was cut by 4 bases, the J end by 1 base, with 10 bases between. Germline lookup yields CDR1 SNHLY and CDR2 FYNNEI. The CDR3 length is 14 residues. The CDR3 sequence: CASSALAVNYGYTF. Written as DNA, the CDR3 is TGTGCCAGCAGTGCTTTGGCCGTTAACTATGGCTACACCTTC.

The V gene is TRBV7-9, the J gene TRBJ1-5; TRBD1 is a possible D gene (6 bases). This CDR3 comprises 15 residues. CDR1 is SEHNR, CDR2 FQNEAQ, per germline (reference sequence). Trimming pared 5 bases from V and 8 bases from J, leaving 19 bases between. CDR3 region: CASSPRGGESEPQHF. The CDR3 DNA follows: TGTGCCAGCAGCCCAAGGGGGGGCGAATCAGAGCCCCAGCATTTT.

This clone was detected only a few times. This chain links TRBV6-5 with TRBJ2-2; TRBD2 matches 7 bases. Germline V gene data show CDR1 as MNHEY and CDR2 as SVGAGI. This CDR3 is built from 14 residues. V trimming: 6 bases; J trimming: 7 bases; junction bases outside the gene matches: 8. The chain's CDR3 is CASSRTWEGGELFF. DNA for the CDR3: TGTGCCAGCAGCCGCACCTGGGAGGGCGGGGAGCTGTTTTTT.

The rearrangement uses TRBV7-3 and TRBJ2-3, with 8 bases fitting TRBD2. V lost 5 bases, J lost 5 bases, and 9 bases stayed unmatched. The CDR3 is 15 residues long. Germline assignment: CDR1 SGHTA and CDR2 FQGTGA. The CDR3 region is CASSGIAGTEDTQYF. The CDR3 DNA reads TGTGCCAGCAGCGGAATAGCGGGAACCGAAGATACGCAGTATTTT.

The chain recombines TRBV4-3 with TRBJ2-5; 11 nucleotides match TRBD2. Germline CDR1 reads LGHNA; CDR2 reads YSLEER. V shed 4 bases and J 5 bases; nucleotides not matched to a gene: 12. The CDR3 is made up of 17 amino acids. The DNA for the CDR3 is TGCGCCAGCAGCCCAAGTGGGGTAGCGGGGGGGCCTGAGACCCAGTACTTC. Translating gives CASSPSGVAGGPETQYF.

This clone showed up just a few times. This rearrangement joins TRBV27 to TRBJ1-2; TRBD1 is a possible D gene (5 bases). V was clipped by 4 bases and J by 5 bases, with 23 bases between them. Germline V gene sequence: CDR1 MNHEY, CDR2 SMNVEV (reference sequence). The CDR3 runs to 17 residues. CDR3 amino acids: CASSWGGEGTRDYGYTF. The CDR3, as DNA: TGTGCCAGCAGTTGGGGGGGGGAGGGGACCAGGGATTATGGCTACACCTTC.

The rearrangement joins TRBV5-1 to TRBJ1-3, with no clear D. V gave up 0 bases and J gave up 0 bases, with 7 bases separating them. Germline V CDR1 and CDR2: SGHRS, YFSETQ. This CDR3 region has 15 residues. This CDR3 reads CASSLDGRSGNTIYF. The CDR3 DNA reads TGCGCCAGCAGCTTGGACGGTCGCTCTGGAAACACCATATATTTT.

In nucleotides, the CDR3 is TGTGCCAGCAGTAGGGACAGATATCCGTACGAGCAGTACTTC. Translating it yields CASSRDRYPYEQYF. V and J are TRBV6-2 or TRBV6-3 and TRBJ2-7; TRBD1 matches 7 bases. Losses at the gene ends were 5 bases for V and 4 bases for J; bases not matched to a gene: 8. The CDR3 covers 14 residues. The germline V gene has CDR1 MNHEY and CDR2 SVGEGT.